The 25 T cell receptor beta chains below all came from one sample that was sequenced in a study of T cell repertoires in cytomegalovirus infection (dated by TCRdb to between 2019 and 2020). TCRdb records Illumina HiSeq 1500 as the sequencer. Through fastp at Q25 and MiXCR, TCRdb rebuilt clones from the public reads, retaining in-frame beta chains. Rows are unified per CDR3 protein, each entry keeping the most common DNA and genes. The sample yields about 200,000 distinct CDR3 sequences; approximately 9.6% were counted once. The ten largest clones take up approximately 4.6% of the sample. Sequencing used PBMCs. Source of these receptors: a human donor in good health (CMV status not recorded). Some clones in this sample may be carry-over from other donors' samples.

The J gene is TRBJ2-7, the V gene TRBV6-2 or TRBV6-3; D gene unclear. The CDR3 extends over 13 amino acids. V lost 5 bases and J 2 bases, leaving 10 bases between the germline ends. Germline CDR1 and CDR2: MNHEY and SVGEGT. In DNA form, the CDR3 reads TGTGCCAGCAGTGAGACAAAGACCTACGAGCAGTACTTC. Its translation is CASSETKTYEQYF.

This clonotype has just a few counts. This chain links TRBV27 with TRBJ2-7; D not resolved. Germline V lookup: CDR1 MNHEY, CDR2 SMNVEV (reference sequence). V was pared by 3 bases and J by 7 bases, with 19 bases between. The length of the CDR3 is 15 residues. The DNA for the CDR3 is TGTGCCAGCAGTTTCTCGTCGGGTGGCCCGCGGGAGCAGTACTTC. This codes for CASSFSSGGPREQYF.

A note on this clonotype: A much larger clone lies a single base off, so this may be a read error. The chain combines TRBV6-1 with TRBJ2-5, with D hard to call. Germline CDR1 and CDR2: MNHNS and SASEGT. This CDR3 contains 12 residues. V gave up 5 bases and J gave up 1 base, with 5 bases separating them. CDR3 region: CASSYIQETQYF. The CDR3 region has the DNA TGTGCCAGCAGTTACATCCAAGAGACCCAGTACTTC.

A few counts support this clonotype. The chain links TRBV6-2 or TRBV6-3 to TRBJ2-3, with D maybe TRBD2 (5 bases). The CDR3 is made up of 16 amino acids. The V and J ends lost 5 bases and 1 base respectively, with 16 bases between them. Germline V gene lookup returns CDR1 MNHEY and CDR2 SVGEGT. CDR3 sequence reads: CASSTPLGLGTDTQYF. CDR3 DNA: TGTGCCAGCAGTACCCCCCTCGGACTTGGCACAGATACGCAGTATTTT.

The sample holds many counts of this clonotype. This sequence joins TRBV7-2 and TRBJ1-2; D is ambiguous. Germline V lookup: CDR1 SGHTA, CDR2 FQGNSA. V lost 2 bases, J lost 2 bases, and 12 bases lay in between. This CDR3 contains 15 residues. The CDR3 DNA sequence: TGTGCCAGCAGCTTATCCCTCCAGGAGAACTATGGCTACACCTTC. Translation gives CASSLSLQENYGYTF.

The table lists this clonotype with a few counts. The CDR3: CASRLGHGGAEAFF. The CDR3 nucleotides read TGTGCCAGTAGGTTGGGTCATGGTGGGGCTGAAGCTTTCTTT. The chain is built from TRBV19 and TRBJ1-1; D is ambiguous. Trimming removed 6 bases at V and 6 bases at J, with 17 bases between. The CDR3 sequence is 14 residues long. In germline, CDR1 is LNHDA, CDR2 SQIVND (reference sequence).

This clonotype came up a few times. The gene calls are TRBV20-1 and TRBJ2-3; 9 nucleotides match TRBD1. The germline CDR1 and CDR2 sequences are DFQATT and SNEGSKA (reference sequence). There are 16 residues in the CDR3. With V trimmed by 5 bases and J by 1 base, 10 bases remained unmatched. The CDR3 spells CSALGLNRGRTDTQYF. For the CDR3, the DNA is TGCAGTGCTCTGGGTCTGAACAGGGGGCGCACAGATACGCAGTATTTT.

In this sample, this clonotype turned up a few times. The chain uses TRBV5-1 and TRBJ2-5; 8 positions match TRBD1. The CDR3 has 14 amino acids. V shed 5 bases and J 4 bases; nucleotides not matched to a gene: 7. Germline CDR1 reads SGHRS; CDR2 reads YFSETQ. The CDR3 here is CASSQGQGRETQYF. CDR3 bases: TGCGCCAGCAGTCAAGGACAGGGCCGAGAGACCCAGTACTTC.

This clonotype has only a few counts. The chain combines TRBV20-1 with TRBJ1-5; 8 bases are a match to TRBD1. CDR3 length: 14 residues. The V gene end was trimmed by 3 bases and the J gene end by 2 bases; junction bases not matched to a gene: 3. The germline V gene encodes CDR1 DFQATT and CDR2 SNEGSKA (reference sequence). The CDR3, as DNA: TGCAGTGCTAGTGGGGGACAGGGCAATCAGCCCCAGCATTTT. Its protein is CSASGGQGNQPQHF.

This clonotype was found a few times. The chain joins TRBV9 to TRBJ1-1; D unclear. The CDR3 covers 13 residues. V was trimmed by 4 bases and J by 2 bases, leaving 9 bases between them. Germline lookup yields CDR1 SGDLS and CDR2 YYNGEE. This CDR3 reads CASSPRHNTEAFF. The CDR3 DNA follows: TGTGCCAGCAGCCCGAGACACAACACTGAAGCTTTCTTT.

In the case of this clonotype: A much more abundant neighbour one base away suggests this may be a read error. This chain connects TRBV14 to TRBJ2-1; 9 nucleotides align to TRBD2. The CDR3 has 18 residues. Per germline, CDR1 SGHDN and CDR2 FVKESK. For the CDR3, the DNA is TGTGCCAGCAGCCAAGACGCCCTGGGAGCGGGAGGTAGGAATGAGCAGGTCTTC. Translated: CASSQDALGAGGRNEQVF.

This clonotype appeared a few times. The chain is built from TRBV6-2 or TRBV6-3 and TRBJ1-2; possible D gene TRBD1, 5 bases. CDR1 and CDR2 from the germline V gene are MNHEY and SVGEGT. The V and J ends lost 6 bases and 1 base respectively, with 12 bases between them. This CDR3 contains 14 residues. CDR3 sequence reads: CASRRDGLNYGYTF. The CDR3 DNA reads as TGTGCCAGCAGGCGGGACGGACTTAACTATGGCTACACCTTC.

This clonotype has at least ten counts. This sequence joins TRBV11-2 and TRBJ2-7, with D uncertain. CDR1 SGHAT and CDR2 FQNNGV come from the germline V gene. V dropped 0 bases and J dropped 2 bases, with 14 bases sitting between them. CDR3 length: 16 amino acids. The DNA for the CDR3 is TGTGCCAGCAGCTTAGAACGGCCCCGCAGAGCCTACGAGCAGTACTTC. Protein: CASSLERPRRAYEQYF. Full variable domain (remainder filled in from reference TRBV11-2 and TRBJ2-7): EAGVAQSPRYKIIEKRQSVAFWCNPISGHATLYWYQQILGQGPKLLIQFQNNGVVDDSQLPKDRFSAERLKGVDSTLKIQPAKLEDSAVYLCASSLERPRRAYEQYFGPGTRLTVT.

This clonotype has ten or more counts. The J gene is TRBJ2-3, the V gene TRBV28; D possibly corresponds to TRBD1 (6 bases). V was shortened by 6 bases and J by 1 base, with 8 bases between the two germline ends. The CDR3 is 13 residues long. The V gene's germline CDR1 is MDHEN and CDR2 SYDVKM. This CDR3 reads CASSRGGTDTQYF. The CDR3 DNA sequence: TGTGCCAGCAGCAGGGGAGGCACAGATACGCAGTATTTT. Based on the CDR3 plus reference TRBV28 and TRBJ2-3, the full variable domain is DVKVTQSSRYLVKRTGEKVFLECVQDMDHENMFWYRQDPGLGLRLIYFSYDVKMKEKGDIPEGYSVSREKKERFSLILESASTNQTSMYLCASSRGGTDTQYFGPGTRLTVL.

This clonotype showed up many times. V gene TRBV7-8 combines with J gene TRBJ2-7; 11 bases match TRBD2. The V gene's germline CDR1 is SGHVS and CDR2 FQNEAQ. The CDR3 length is 16 residues. Losses at the gene ends were 4 bases for V and 2 bases for J; bases not matched to a gene: 7. Here the CDR3 reads CASSSRSGRAAYEQYF. The CDR3 DNA is TGTGCCAGCAGCTCCCGTAGCGGGAGGGCCGCCTACGAGCAGTACTTC. The complete variable domain, with remaining parts taken from reference TRBV7-8 and TRBJ2-7, reads GAGVSQSPRYKVAKRGQDVALRCDPISGHVSLFWYQQALGQGPEFLTYFQNEAQLDKSGLPSDRFFAERPEGSVSTLKIQRTQQEDSAVYLCASSSRSGRAAYEQYFGPGTRLTVT.

This chain connects TRBV7-6 to TRBJ2-3; 10 bases align to TRBD1. There are 13 residues in the CDR3. Germline V gene sequence: CDR1 SGHVS, CDR2 FNYEAQ. Trimming took 4 bases from V and 5 from J; bases not matched to a gene: 0. The CDR3 sequence is CASSWDRGDTQYF. CDR3 nucleotides: TGTGCCAGCAGCTGGGACAGGGGAGATACGCAGTATTTT.

This chain links TRBV20-1 with TRBJ1-5; tentatively, D is TRBD1 (6 bases). This CDR3 is built from 14 residues. Germline values: CDR1 DFQATT, CDR2 SNEGSKA (reference sequence). Trimming removed 3 bases at V and 3 bases at J, with 12 bases between. The CDR3 loop reads CSASRGVLNQPQHF. CDR3 DNA sequence: TGCAGTGCTAGTAGGGGGGTACTCAATCAGCCCCAGCATTTT.

This clonotype has at least ten counts. The rearrangement links TRBV7-2 to TRBJ2-2; the match to TRBD2 covers 12 bases. CDR1 is SGHTA, CDR2 FQGNSA, per germline. This CDR3 comprises 15 residues. V gave up 4 bases and J gave up 5 bases; unmatched junction bases: 2. In DNA form, the CDR3 reads TGTGCCAGCAGCTCTCTAGCGGGAGGGACCGGGGAGCTGTTTTTT. It is translated as CASSSLAGGTGELFF.

This chain connects TRBV5-1 to TRBJ1-1, with D tentatively TRBD1 (5 bases). The ends were cut back, 3 bases at V and 3 bases at J, with 12 bases in the middle. There are 14 residues in the CDR3. CDR1 is SGHRS, CDR2 YFSETQ, per germline. The CDR3 protein is CASSSRSGYTEAFF. The CDR3 DNA follows: TGCGCCAGCAGCTCCCGATCAGGGTACACTGAAGCTTTCTTT. Full variable domain (rest looked up from reference TRBV5-1 and TRBJ1-1): KAGVTQTPRYLIKTRGQQVTLSCSPISGHRSVSWYQQTPGQGLQFLFEYFSETQRNKGNFPGRFSGRQFSNSRSEMNVSTLELGDSALYLCASSSRSGYTEAFFGQGTRLTVV.

This clonotype appeared many times. This chain joins TRBV6-1 and TRBJ2-3; maybe TRBD1 (5 bases). CDR1 and CDR2 from the germline V gene are MNHNS and SASEGT. V was pared by 4 bases and J by 4 bases, with 15 bases between. The CDR3 is 15 amino acids. The CDR3 DNA is TGTGCCAGCAGTGTGGAAGACCGGACATCAGATACGCAGTATTTT. It codes for CASSVEDRTSDTQYF.

In this sample, this clonotype turned up many times. The chain uses TRBV7-8 and TRBJ2-2, with D possibly being TRBD1 (5 bases). Deletions cut 5 bases from V and 7 bases from J, with 11 bases between. CDR3 length: 13 amino acids. Looked up from germline, CDR1 is SGHVS and CDR2 is FQNEAQ. The CDR3 loop reads CASSPRGVGELFF. DNA of the CDR3: TGTGCCAGCAGCCCTAGGGGTGTCGGGGAGCTGTTTTTT.

Ten or more counts support this clonotype. V and J are TRBV6-6 and TRBJ1-2; a possible D gene is TRBD1 (5 bases). Trimming took 10 bases from V and 9 from J, leaving 30 bases between them. The CDR3 totals 16 residues. CDR1 is MNHNY, CDR2 SVGAGI, per germline (reference sequence). The CDR3 coding sequence is TGTGCCACCTATATGGGGCGGATTTTATACGAGCCCCGCTACACCTTC. It is translated as CATYMGRILYEPRYTF.

This clonotype has at least ten counts. V and J are TRBV7-9 and TRBJ2-1; 10 nucleotides match TRBD2. This CDR3 has 15 residues. Germline-derived CDR1 and CDR2 are SEHNR and FQNEAQ (reference sequence). The ends lost 5 bases at V and 3 bases at J; junction bases unmatched: 4. The CDR3 loop is CASSPGTSVYNEQFF. For the CDR3, the DNA is TGTGCCAGCAGCCCCGGGACTAGCGTCTACAATGAGCAGTTCTTC.

This clonotype has at least ten counts. The rearrangement joins TRBV4-3 to TRBJ2-7, with a possible D match to TRBD2 (5 bases). The germline V and J ends were trimmed by 1 base and 3 bases, with 10 bases remaining between them. The CDR3 is made up of 14 amino acids. Germline CDR1 and CDR2: LGHNA and YSLEER. CDR3 DNA: TGCGCCAGCAGCCAAGGAGCGGCAGTCTACGAGCAGTACTTC. The encoded protein is CASSQGAAVYEQYF.

This clonotype turned up a few times. The rearrangement uses TRBV19 and TRBJ2-1; weak D call: TRBD2 (6 bases). CDR3 length equals 13 residues. Per germline, CDR1 LNHDA and CDR2 SQIVND (reference sequence). Trimming cost V 5 bases and J 7 bases, with 12 bases left between them. CDR3 in DNA: TGTGCCAGTAGTCAAACTAGCTGGAATGAGCAGTTCTTC. This gives the protein CASSQTSWNEQFF.